These T cell receptor beta chains were read from a single sample in a study of OX40 agonist ivuxolimab in advanced cancers. Sequenced by immunoSEQ multiplex PCR; TCRdb stores in-frame clones only, minus some. Counted here are under 80,000 clones, roughly 85% occurring once; the ten biggest clones make up roughly 4%. The source material was CD4+ or CD8+ T cells sorted from blood, sampled in a trial of the OX40 agonist ivuxolimab. The receptors were sampled from an adult with an advanced solid tumor such as melanoma, head and neck, liver or kidney cancer. Both conserved end residues are part of each CDR3. A D gene is named only where the DNA matches it firmly. Size values are once, few and many counts, or a class for expanded clones, and some rows have none.

clone_size d_call j_call v_call cdr3_aa cdr3_nt
. . TRBJ2-6 TRBV11-3 CASSFGASGANVLTF TGTGCCAGCAGCTTCGGGGCCTCTGGGGCCAACGTCCTGACTTTC
. . TRBJ2-4 TRBV2 CAIQLRRSGGQNIQYF TGTGCCATCCAACTCAGGAGGTCGGGGGGCCAAAACATTCAGTACTTC
. TRBD1 TRBJ2-5 TRBV29-1 CSADREETQYF TGCAGCGCGGACAGGGAAGAGACCCAGTACTTC
. TRBD2 TRBJ2-1 TRBV6-5 CASTLKAGGGVQFF TGTGCCAGCACCTTGAAGGCGGGCGGGGGGGTGCAGTTCTTC
. . TRBJ2-3 TRBV7-3 CASSQGAVDTQYF TGTGCCAGCAGCCAGGGCGCAGTGGATACGCAGTATTTT
. . TRBJ1-6 TRBV7-9 CASSLVGEGSPLHF TGTGCCAGCAGCTTAGTCGGGGAAGGTTCACCCCTCCACTTT
. . TRBJ2-3 TRBV5-1 CASTSGQGIDTQYF TGCGCCAGCACCTCGGGGCAGGGGATAGATACGCAGTATTTT
. . TRBJ2-7 TRBV7-3 CASSLTAYNEQYF TGTGCCAGCAGCTTAACGGCTTATAACGAGCAGTACTTC
. TRBD2 TRBJ2-3 TRBV5-4 CASSLRGGTDTQYF TGTGCCAGCAGCTTGCGGGGGGGCACAGATACGCAGTATTTT
. . TRBJ1-6 TRBV30 CAWSEGGNSPLHF TGTGCCTGGTCCGAAGGAGGTAATTCACCCCTCCACTTT
. . TRBJ2-7 TRBV30 CAWSPGIYEQYF TGTGCCTGGAGTCCCGGGATCTACGAGCAGTACTTC
. . TRBJ2-5 TRBV30 CAWSVLETQYF TGTGCCTGGAGTGTACTAGAGACCCAGTACTTC
. . TRBJ2-5 TRBV27 CASTARGLRGETQYF TGTGCCAGTACGGCCCGGGGCTTAAGGGGAGAGACCCAGTACTTC
few . TRBJ1-1 TRBV18 CASSPGLKNTEAFF TGTGCCAGCTCACCGGGACTTAAGAACACTGAAGCTTTCTTT
. TRBD1 TRBJ1-1 TRBV5-1 CASSAGQAAGTEAFF TGCGCCAGCAGCGCCGGACAGGCTGCGGGCACTGAAGCTTTCTTT
. TRBD1 TRBJ2-7 TRBV9 CASSATGGLDEQYF TGTGCCAGCAGCGCCACAGGGGGCCTGGACGAGCAGTACTTC
. . TRBJ1-5 TRBV27 CASSLKDISYNQPQHF TGTGCCAGCAGTTTAAAGGACATCTCCTACAATCAGCCCCAGCATTTT
. . TRBJ2-1 TRBV10-3 CAISEAWTADNEQFF TGTGCCATCAGTGAGGCTTGGACAGCCGACAATGAGCAGTTCTTC
few . TRBJ2-5 TRBV28 CASRWTSGDTQYF TGTGCCAGCAGGTGGACCAGCGGAGATACCCAGTACTTC
. TRBD2 TRBJ2-7 TRBV19 CASSIAGGSSYEQYF TGTGCCAGTAGTATAGCGGGAGGTAGCTCCTACGAGCAGTACTTC
. . TRBJ1-2 TRBV4-1 CASSRPTNRKTYGYTF TGCGCCAGCAGCCGTCCGACCAACCGAAAGACCTATGGCTACACCTTC
. TRBD1 TRBJ2-7 TRBV4-1 CASSSTGVYEQYF TGCGCCAGCAGCTCAACAGGGGTCTACGAGCAGTACTTC
. TRBD1 TRBJ1-2 TRBV18 CASSPSSGTGGNINYGYTF TGTGCCAGCTCACCCTCCTCCGGGACAGGCGGGAACATTAACTATGGCTACACCTTC
. TRBD1 TRBJ2-5 TRBV10-3 CAISGSGQGRGETQYF TGTGCCATCAGTGGATCAGGACAGGGCAGAGGGGAGACCCAGTACTTC
. . TRBJ1-3 TRBV27 CASSAGGSGNTIYF TGTGCCAGCAGCGCGGGAGGTTCGGGAAACACCATATATTTT
. . TRBJ2-7 TRBV21-1 CASSKWTGPPPSYEQYF TGTGCCAGCAGCAAATGGACAGGTCCACCCCCCTCCTACGAGCAGTACTTC
. . TRBJ1-5 TRBV7-9 CASSLGESQPQHF TGTGCCAGCAGCTTAGGGGAAAGCCAGCCCCAGCATTTT
. . TRBJ1-3 TRBV6-1 CATHLGGLTGNTIYF TGTGCCACCCACCTAGGGGGGCTAACTGGGAACACCATATATTTT
. . TRBJ1-5 TRBV19 CASRKEVGGADHSNQPQHF TGTGCCAGTAGAAAAGAAGTGGGGGGGGCGGACCATAGCAATCAGCCCCAGCATTTT
once . TRBJ2-1 TRBV6-5 CASSGRKRLFEQFF TGTGCCAGCAGTGGGCGTAAGAGACTGTTTGAGCAGTTCTTC
once TRBD2 TRBJ2-7 TRBV4-1 CASSQVAGGTSYEQYF TGCGCCAGCAGCCAAGTAGCGGGAGGTACTTCCTACGAGCAGTACTTC
. TRBD1 TRBJ2-7 TRBV5-1 CASSLEQGPEQYF TGCGCCAGCAGCTTGGAACAGGGGCCTGAGCAGTACTTC
. . TRBJ2-5 TRBV11-2 CASSLQGQETQYF TGTGCCAGCAGCTTACAGGGTCAAGAGACCCAGTACTTC
. TRBD1 TRBJ2-2 TRBV23-1 CASSQWRGRGQPPGTGELFF TGCGCCAGCAGTCAATGGCGCGGCAGGGGGCAACCGCCGGGCACCGGGGAGCTGTTTTTT
. . TRBJ2-1 TRBV19 CASSIAASSSYNEQFF TGTGCCAGTAGTATTGCAGCGAGTAGCTCCTACAATGAGCAGTTCTTC
. TRBD1 TRBJ2-2 TRBV6-6 CASSGTGGTGELFF TGTGCCAGCTCCGGGACAGGGGGGACCGGGGAGCTGTTTTTT
. . TRBJ1-2 TRBV4-2 CASSQEVRDQYYGYTF TGTGCCAGCAGCCAAGAGGTCAGGGATCAATACTATGGCTACACCTTC
. . TRBJ2-1 TRBV27 CASSIRDRFNEQFF TGTGCCAGCAGTATACGGGACCGCTTCAATGAGCAGTTCTTC
many TRBD2 TRBJ2-7 TRBV7-9 CASSLGLAAYEQYF TGTGCCAGCAGCTTGGGACTAGCGGCCTACGAGCAGTACTTC
. . TRBJ2-5 TRBV30 CAWTRWPEQETQYF TGTGCCTGGACCCGTTGGCCGGAACAAGAGACCCAGTACTTC
. TRBD1 TRBJ2-2 TRBV7-3 CASSSGQGRTTGELFF TGTGCCAGCAGCTCGGGACAGGGAAGGACCACCGGGGAGCTGTTTTTT
. . TRBJ1-4 TRBV6-6 CASRGRGLSEKLFF TGTGCCAGTCGGGGAAGAGGTTTGAGTGAAAAACTGTTTTTT
. . TRBJ2-7 TRBV2 CASTYTSFEGQYF TGTGCCAGCACCTATACTAGTTTTGAAGGGCAGTACTTC
. . TRBJ2-1 TRBV5-5 CASSLGVGYNNEQFF TGTGCCAGCAGCTTGGGGGTCGGGTACAACAATGAGCAGTTCTTC
. . TRBJ2-3 TRBV5-6 CASNRDSLGRDTQYF TGTGCCAGCAACCGGGACTCCCTAGGAAGAGATACGCAGTATTTT
. . TRBJ2-7 TRBV14 CASSLAAGPTYEQYF TGTGCCAGCAGCCTAGCGGCAGGCCCTACCTACGAGCAGTACTTC
. TRBD2 TRBJ2-5 TRBV6-1 CASSVPGGETQYF TGTGCCAGCAGTGTACCGGGAGGAGAGACCCAGTACTTC
once . TRBJ2-1 TRBV5-4 CASSPNGAGRSYNEQFF TGTGCCAGCAGCCCCAACGGGGCGGGCAGGTCCTACAATGAGCAGTTCTTC
. . TRBJ2-1 TRBV4-1 CASSQDIGGVYNEQFF TGCGCCAGCAGCCAAGATATCGGGGGAGTCTACAATGAGCAGTTCTTC
. . TRBJ2-7 TRBV19 CASGRGEYEQYF TGTGCCAGTGGTAGGGGGGAATACGAGCAGTACTTC
. . TRBJ1-4 TRBV7-2 CASSLGSGEAGKLFF TGTGCCAGCAGTTTGGGATCAGGGGAGGCGGGAAAACTGTTTTTT
. . TRBJ2-2 TRBV9 CASSVASDTGELFF TGTGCCAGCAGCGTAGCCTCGGACACCGGGGAGCTGTTTTTT
. . TRBJ2-3 TRBV19 CASSGRGTDTQYF TGTGCCAGTAGTGGACGGGGCACAGATACGCAGTATTTT
. . TRBJ1-1 TRBV1 CTTGRGRGTEAFF TGCACCACCGGTAGGGGGCGGGGGACTGAAGCTTTCTTT
. . TRBJ1-4 TRBV19 CASRRVEDEKLFF TGTGCCAGTAGGAGGGTTGAGGATGAAAAACTGTTTTTT
. . TRBJ1-2 TRBV6-1 CASSDSPQFGYTF TGTGCCAGCAGTGATTCGCCTCAATTCGGCTACACCTTC